The present entry profiles one TCR beta chain with its context. Antigen: not known. From germline, CDR1 is SEHNR and CDR2 FQNEAQ (reference sequence). Trimming removed 1 base from V and 4 bases from J, with 12 bases in between. The CDR3 sequence is 15 residues long. The source of the sample is a study of T cell responses to AZD1222 COVID-19 vaccine. About the research overall: Samples with a second dose at about 4 or about 12 weeks were pooled together.

This table comes from immunoSEQ multiplex PCR, and its TCRdb copy is limited to in-frame clones, with some not included. The table shows more than 100,000 clones, with 87% occurring only once. Study results and caveats: Vaccine-associated CD4 TCRs ranged over spike, dominating at 160-218 and 743-854. Two doses of AZD1222 preceded a rise in Spike-specific TCR breadth and depth.

This chain joins TRBV7-9 and TRBJ2-3, with no clear D. The specimen comprised peripheral blood, sampled on day 0 of AZD1222 vaccination. This clonotype was obtained from an adult in good health. Written as DNA, the CDR3 is TGTGCCAGCAGCTTAGATGAGTCTCGAGCAGATACGCAGTATTTT. Encoded protein: CASSLDESRADTQYF.